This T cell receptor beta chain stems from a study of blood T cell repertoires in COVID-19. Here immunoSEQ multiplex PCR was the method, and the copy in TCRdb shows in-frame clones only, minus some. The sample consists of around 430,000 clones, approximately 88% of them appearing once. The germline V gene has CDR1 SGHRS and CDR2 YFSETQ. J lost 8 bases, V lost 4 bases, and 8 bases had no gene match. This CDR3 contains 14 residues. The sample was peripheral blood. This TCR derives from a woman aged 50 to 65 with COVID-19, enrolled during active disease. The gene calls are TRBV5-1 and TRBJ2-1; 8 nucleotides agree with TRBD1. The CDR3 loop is CASSLRQGNDEQFF. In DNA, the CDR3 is TGCGCCAGCAGCCTACGACAGGGGAACGATGAGCAGTTCTTC.